This is a list of T cell receptor beta chains from one sample in a study of identical twins. Each CDR3 protein gets one entry after TCRdb re-called the 5' RACE reads with MiXCR. This table has about 520,000 distinct CDR3 sequences, approximately 22% appearing once. This sample was also put to use in a study of T cells expressing NK-cell markers.

The source material was CD4+ T cells sorted from blood. All receptors come from a young woman in good health. Both conserved end residues are part of each CDR3. Fields, in order: CDR3 DNA, CDR3 protein, D gene, J gene, clone size, V gene. D genes are given only for firm matches. Clone size is stated in some rows and not others, as once, few, many or a class when expanded.

CDR3nt: TGTGCCAGCAGTCAGGGCCTTAGTGGAAACACCATATATTTT
CDR3aa: CASSQGLSGNTIYF
d_gene: -
j_gene: TRBJ1-3
abundance: -
v_gene: TRBV12-3/TRBV12-4

CDR3nt: TGTGCCAGCCAAGGCTTCTCTGGGGCCAACGTCCTGACTTTC
CDR3aa: CASQGFSGANVLTF
d_gene: -
j_gene: TRBJ2-6
abundance: -
v_gene: TRBV19

CDR3nt: TGTGCCAGCAGAGACACGGACAGGGTAGACGCGGCTTTCTTT
CDR3aa: CASRDTDRVDAAFF
d_gene: TRBD1
j_gene: TRBJ1-1
abundance: few
v_gene: TRBV6-1

CDR3nt: TGTGCCAGCAGCTTACTAGCGGTGGGCGAGCAGTACTTC
CDR3aa: CASSLLAVGEQYF
d_gene: TRBD2
j_gene: TRBJ2-7
abundance: -
v_gene: TRBV7-9

CDR3nt: TGCGCCAGCAGCCAAGAGCCGTTCTCGGATACGCAGTATTTT
CDR3aa: CASSQEPFSDTQYF
d_gene: -
j_gene: TRBJ2-3
abundance: -
v_gene: TRBV4-3

CDR3nt: TGTGCCAGCAGTGAAGTAAGCGGACTAGCAGGAAATACGCAGTATTTT
CDR3aa: CASSEVSGLAGNTQYF
d_gene: TRBD2
j_gene: TRBJ2-3
abundance: few
v_gene: TRBV6-1

CDR3nt: TGCAGTGCTATCTCCCAGGGACTAAAAAACTACGAGCAGTACTTC
CDR3aa: CSAISQGLKNYEQYF
d_gene: TRBD2
j_gene: TRBJ2-7
abundance: -
v_gene: TRBV20-1

CDR3nt: TGTGCCAGCAGTTTTGGAGGATTCTATAATTCACCCCTCCACTTT
CDR3aa: CASSFGGFYNSPLHF
d_gene: -
j_gene: TRBJ1-6
abundance: -
v_gene: TRBV12-3/TRBV12-4

CDR3nt: TGTGCCAGCAGCTTGGAGGGCCGGGGAGCTTTCTTT
CDR3aa: CASSLEGRGAFF
d_gene: -
j_gene: TRBJ1-1
abundance: few
v_gene: TRBV5-8

CDR3nt: TGTGCCAGCAGTTTACGGCCTCAGACAGGGGGCCGGGGGACCCAGTACTTC
CDR3aa: CASSLRPQTGGRGTQYF
d_gene: TRBD1
j_gene: TRBJ2-5
abundance: -
v_gene: TRBV12-3/TRBV12-4

CDR3nt: TGCAGTGCTAGACGGGGCAATCAGCCCCAGCATTTT
CDR3aa: CSARRGNQPQHF
d_gene: -
j_gene: TRBJ1-5
abundance: many
v_gene: TRBV20-1

CDR3nt: TGCAGTGCTAGGTCCCAGGGAGCTCACTACGAGCAGTACTTC
CDR3aa: CSARSQGAHYEQYF
d_gene: -
j_gene: TRBJ2-7
abundance: few
v_gene: TRBV20-1

CDR3nt: TGCGCCAGCAGCGACAGGGATAGCAATCAGCCCCAGCATTTT
CDR3aa: CASSDRDSNQPQHF
d_gene: TRBD1
j_gene: TRBJ1-5
abundance: few
v_gene: TRBV4-1

CDR3nt: TGTGCCAGCACCAAAGCGGGGGAAAGCTACGAGCAGTACTTC
CDR3aa: CASTKAGESYEQYF
d_gene: TRBD2
j_gene: TRBJ2-7
abundance: few
v_gene: TRBV7-9

CDR3nt: TGCAGTGCTAGTCTCTACAGGGGATATAGCAATCAGCCCCAGCATTTT
CDR3aa: CSASLYRGYSNQPQHF
d_gene: TRBD1
j_gene: TRBJ1-5
abundance: -
v_gene: TRBV20-1

CDR3nt: TGCGCCAGCAGCTTGGGCAGGGATAGCAATCAGCCCCAGCATTTT
CDR3aa: CASSLGRDSNQPQHF
d_gene: -
j_gene: TRBJ1-5
abundance: many
v_gene: TRBV5-1

CDR3nt: TGTGCCAGCAGTTACTCTGGCACCCCGGAGGCTGGCTACACCTTC
CDR3aa: CASSYSGTPEAGYTF
d_gene: -
j_gene: TRBJ1-2
abundance: -
v_gene: TRBV6-5

CDR3nt: TGCAGCGGTGCTCAGGGGACTCCTGAAGCTTTCTTT
CDR3aa: CSGAQGTPEAFF
d_gene: -
j_gene: TRBJ1-1
abundance: few
v_gene: TRBV29-1

CDR3nt: TGTGCCAGCAGTTCTGCGGACGGGCGCTCTGGGGCCAACGTCCTGACTTTC
CDR3aa: CASSSADGRSGANVLTF
d_gene: -
j_gene: TRBJ2-6
abundance: few
v_gene: TRBV12-3/TRBV12-4

CDR3nt: TGCAGTGCCTTCGGACTAGCGGTACTAAATGAGCAGTTCTTC
CDR3aa: CSAFGLAVLNEQFF
d_gene: TRBD2
j_gene: TRBJ2-1
abundance: -
v_gene: TRBV20-1